Listed below are T cell receptor beta chains from one sample, sequenced in a study of T cell responses to AZD1222 COVID-19 vaccine. The method was immunoSEQ multiplex PCR; TCRdb's version includes in-frame clones alone and lacks a portion of them. The repertoire holds tens of thousands of clones, with 80% to 90% as singletons. The specimen was peripheral blood, collected 28 days after the second AZD1222 dose. These receptors originate from an adult who received the AZD1222 COVID-19 vaccine. The conserved cysteine and the conserved F or W are not part of the CDR3 here.

V: TRBV3-1/TRBV3-2
J: TRBJ2-3
CDR3: ASSITYTLGDTQY

V: TRBV7-2
J: TRBJ2-5
CDR3: ASSFGGMETQY

V: TRBV15
J: TRBJ2-3
CDR3: ATSRDRGDTQY

V: TRBV5-8
J: TRBJ2-1
CDR3: ASSSGLAGGVGEQF

V: TRBV5-1
J: TRBJ2-3
CDR3: ASSPDQNTDTQY

V: TRBV7-9
J: TRBJ2-7
CDR3: ASSPRGLAGVQSYEQY

V: TRBV5-1
J: TRBJ2-5
CDR3: ASRWTGALQETQY

V: TRBV10-3
J: TRBJ1-1
CDR3: AISVLRGDTEAF

V: TRBV19
J: TRBJ1-2
CDR3: ASSISTASSGYT

V: TRBV6-5
J: TRBJ1-1
CDR3: ASRAFYGSNTEAF

V: TRBV2
J: TRBJ1-4
CDR3: ASSAMGQGREKLF

V: TRBV28
J: TRBJ2-3
CDR3: ASSLYATGTSTDTQY

V: TRBV2
J: TRBJ1-2
CDR3: ATPGGRYT

V: TRBV3-1/TRBV3-2
J: TRBJ1-5
CDR3: ASSHPGQPQH